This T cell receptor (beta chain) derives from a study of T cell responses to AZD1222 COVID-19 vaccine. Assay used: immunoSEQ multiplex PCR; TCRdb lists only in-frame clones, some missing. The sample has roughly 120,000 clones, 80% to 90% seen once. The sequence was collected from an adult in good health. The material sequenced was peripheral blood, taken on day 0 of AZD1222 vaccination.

The CDR3 loop is CASSPGGVTNYGYTF. CDR3 coding DNA: TGTGCCAGCAGCCCAGGGGGGGTGACGAACTATGGCTACACCTTC. This chain links TRBV2 with TRBJ1-2, with TRBD1 identical over 7 bases. CDR1 is SNHLY and CDR2 is FYNNEI in the germline V gene. The CDR3 consists of 15 residues. With V trimmed by 6 bases and J by 2 bases, 9 bases remained unmatched.